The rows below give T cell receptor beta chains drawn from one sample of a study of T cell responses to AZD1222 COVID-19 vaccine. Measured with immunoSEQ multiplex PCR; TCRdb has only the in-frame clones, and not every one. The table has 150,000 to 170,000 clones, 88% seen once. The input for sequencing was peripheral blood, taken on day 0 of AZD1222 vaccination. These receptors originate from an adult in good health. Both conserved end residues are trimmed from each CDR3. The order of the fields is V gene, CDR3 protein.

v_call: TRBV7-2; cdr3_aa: ASSSDSYSNQPQH
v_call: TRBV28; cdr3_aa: ATRQSGNYGYT
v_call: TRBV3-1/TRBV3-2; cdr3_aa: ASSQGTEAF
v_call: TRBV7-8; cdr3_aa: ASSPDTNYGYT
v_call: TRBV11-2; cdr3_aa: ASSLGVVNTEAF
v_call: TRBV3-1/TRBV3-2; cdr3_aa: ASSQVGLAGAYEQF
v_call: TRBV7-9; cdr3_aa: ASSPWDSGTEAF
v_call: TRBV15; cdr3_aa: ATSRDRGAVGYT
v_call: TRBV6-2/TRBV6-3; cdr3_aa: ASSYSTRGNTEAF
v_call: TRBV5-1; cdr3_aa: ASSSDGYNSPLH
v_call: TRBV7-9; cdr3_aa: ASSLEAGENGYT
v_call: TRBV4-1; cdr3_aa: ASSHPSPGRSYNSPLH
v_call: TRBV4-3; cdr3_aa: ASSQDRNTIY
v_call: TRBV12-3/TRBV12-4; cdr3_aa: ASTLQRRGNAF
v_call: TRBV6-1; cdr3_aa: ASSEAPGQSYNEQF
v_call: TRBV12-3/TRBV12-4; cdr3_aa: ASSLRGGYEQY
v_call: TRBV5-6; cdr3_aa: ASKRAGSVETQY
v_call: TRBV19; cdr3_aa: ASSILTGVSYEQY
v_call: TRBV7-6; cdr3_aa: ASSLMSARDTQY
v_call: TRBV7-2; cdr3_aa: ASSFTRGRREKLF
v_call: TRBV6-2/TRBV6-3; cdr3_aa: ASSYDRGGNQPQH
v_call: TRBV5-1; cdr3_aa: ASSWGASDTQY
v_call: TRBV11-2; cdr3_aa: ASSATGQNYGYT
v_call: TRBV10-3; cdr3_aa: AITAGGPLNSPLH
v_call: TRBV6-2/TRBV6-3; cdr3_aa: ASSYSGSRRGYT
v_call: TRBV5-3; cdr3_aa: ARSPGQGSNQPQH
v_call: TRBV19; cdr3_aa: ASSPTVGGNEQF